Given below is one TCR beta chain in context. These data belong to a study of CD8 T cells in Susac syndrome. A quantity of 0.5 to 1 ug RNA underwent reverse transcription using random hexamers. MiXCR, applied by TCRdb to the immunoSEQ multiplex PCR reads, yields one record per CDR3 protein. This sample has around 300,000 distinct CDR3 sequences; approximately 85% occur once, and the top ten carry roughly 0.21%. Source material: CD8+ T cells from PBMCs. This clonotype was obtained from a human donor with multiple sclerosis.

CDR3 protein: CASSFTGWDGYTF. The CDR3 nucleotides are TGTGCCAGCAGTTTCACGGGATGGGATGGCTACACCTTC. V gene TRBV27 combines with J gene TRBJ1-2; D ambiguous. Trimming shortened V by 3 bases and J by 6 bases, and 11 bases separated the two germline ends. CDR1 is MNHEY and CDR2 is SMNVEV in the germline V gene (reference sequence). This CDR3 has 13 residues.